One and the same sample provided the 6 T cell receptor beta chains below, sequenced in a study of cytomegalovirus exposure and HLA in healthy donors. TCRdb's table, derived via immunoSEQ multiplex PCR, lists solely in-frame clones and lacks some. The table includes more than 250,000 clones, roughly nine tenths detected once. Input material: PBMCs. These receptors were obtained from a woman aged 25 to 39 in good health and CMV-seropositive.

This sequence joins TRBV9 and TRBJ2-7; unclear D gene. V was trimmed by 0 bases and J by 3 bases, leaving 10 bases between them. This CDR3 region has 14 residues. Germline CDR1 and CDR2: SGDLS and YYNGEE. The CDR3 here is CASSVGGSYYEQYF. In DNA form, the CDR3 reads TGTGCCAGCAGCGTAGGGGGTAGCTACTACGAGCAGTACTTC.

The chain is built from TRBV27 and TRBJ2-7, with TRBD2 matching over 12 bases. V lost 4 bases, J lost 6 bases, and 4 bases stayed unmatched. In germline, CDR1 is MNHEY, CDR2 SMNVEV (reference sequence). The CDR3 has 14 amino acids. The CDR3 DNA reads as TGTGCCAGCAGTTCTAGCGGGGGGGCCCGCGAGCAGTACTTC. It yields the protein CASSSSGGAREQYF.

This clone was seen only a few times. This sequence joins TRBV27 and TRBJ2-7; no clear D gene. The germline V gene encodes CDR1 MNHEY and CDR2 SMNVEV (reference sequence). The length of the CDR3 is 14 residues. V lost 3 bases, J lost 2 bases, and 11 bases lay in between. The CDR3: CASSFDPAAYEQYF. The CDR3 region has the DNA TGTGCCAGCAGTTTCGATCCGGCTGCCTACGAGCAGTACTTC.

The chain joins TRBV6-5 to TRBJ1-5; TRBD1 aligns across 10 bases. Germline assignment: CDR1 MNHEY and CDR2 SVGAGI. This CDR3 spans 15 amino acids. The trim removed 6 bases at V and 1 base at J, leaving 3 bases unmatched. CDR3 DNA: TGTGCCAGCAGCGGACAGGGGGACAGCAATCAGCCCCAGCATTTT. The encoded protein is CASSGQGDSNQPQHF.

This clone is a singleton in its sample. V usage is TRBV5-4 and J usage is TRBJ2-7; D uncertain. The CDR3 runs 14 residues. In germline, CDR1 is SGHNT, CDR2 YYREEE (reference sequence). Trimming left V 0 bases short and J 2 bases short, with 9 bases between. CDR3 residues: CASSLDGGPYEQYF. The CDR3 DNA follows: TGTGCCAGCAGCTTGGATGGCGGCCCCTACGAGCAGTACTTC.

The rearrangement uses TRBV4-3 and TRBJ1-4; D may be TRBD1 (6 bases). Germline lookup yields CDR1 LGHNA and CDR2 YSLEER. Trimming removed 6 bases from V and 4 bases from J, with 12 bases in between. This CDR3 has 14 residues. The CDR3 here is CASRRTADNEKLFF. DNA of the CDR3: TGCGCCAGCAGGAGGACAGCGGATAATGAAAAACTGTTTTTT.